The rows below give T cell receptor beta chains drawn from one sample of a study of T cells in Graves' hyperthyroidism and ophthalmopathy. One entry per CDR3 protein results from TCRdb running MiXCR on the multiplex PCR reads. The sample contains around 520,000 distinct CDR3 sequences, approximately 25% of which appear only once. Sequenced input: blood. The origin of the receptors is a woman in her 30s with Graves' ophthalmopathy. CDR3s include the opening cysteine and the closing phenylalanine or tryptophan. D genes are given only for firm matches. The size of a clone is reported for some rows only, either as once, few or many, or as a class for expanded clones.

D gene: TRBD1
V gene: TRBV27
J gene: TRBJ2-7
clone size: many
CDR3 protein: CASSLFGTGVYEQYF
CDR3 DNA: TGTGCCAGCAGTTTATTCGGGACAGGGGTGTACGAGCAGTACTTC

D gene: TRBD2
V gene: TRBV28
J gene: TRBJ2-5
clone size: many
CDR3 protein: CASSQWSGVVGETQYF
CDR3 DNA: TGTGCCAGCAGTCAGTGGAGCGGGGTTGTGGGAGAGACCCAGTACTTC

D gene: TRBD1
V gene: TRBV27
J gene: TRBJ1-1
clone size: few
CDR3 protein: CASSLSGRGQAFF
CDR3 DNA: TGTGCCAGCAGTTTATCGGGCAGGGGGCAGGCTTTCTTT

D gene: .
V gene: TRBV6-2/TRBV6-3
J gene: TRBJ2-2
clone size: many
CDR3 protein: CASSYSLELGAGELFF
CDR3 DNA: TGTGCCAGCAGTTACTCGTTGGAACTAGGAGCCGGGGAGCTGTTTTTT

D gene: TRBD1
V gene: TRBV12-3/TRBV12-4
J gene: TRBJ1-2
clone size: .
CDR3 protein: CASSPGTGLSSYTF
CDR3 DNA: TGTGCCAGCAGCCCAGGGACAGGGCTCTCTAGCTACACCTTC

D gene: TRBD2
V gene: TRBV5-1
J gene: TRBJ2-5
clone size: few
CDR3 protein: CASSLGPTSLQETQYF
CDR3 DNA: TGCGCCAGCAGCTTGGGCCCGACTAGCTTACAAGAGACCCAGTACTTC

D gene: .
V gene: TRBV29-1
J gene: TRBJ1-1
clone size: many
CDR3 protein: CSVEGDQVAEAFF
CDR3 DNA: TGCAGCGTTGAAGGGGACCAGGTCGCTGAAGCTTTCTTT

D gene: .
V gene: TRBV12-3/TRBV12-4
J gene: TRBJ2-5
clone size: many
CDR3 protein: CASGTLAPETQYF
CDR3 DNA: TGTGCCAGCGGTACCCTAGCGCCGGAGACCCAGTACTTC

D gene: .
V gene: TRBV6-1
J gene: TRBJ1-1
clone size: .
CDR3 protein: CASSEAFGGIANTEAFF
CDR3 DNA: TGTGCCAGCAGTGAAGCGTTCGGAGGGATTGCGAACACTGAAGCTTTCTTT

D gene: .
V gene: TRBV6-1
J gene: TRBJ1-2
clone size: many
CDR3 protein: CASSEADAAMGYTF
CDR3 DNA: TGTGCCAGCAGTGAAGCTGACGCCGCTATGGGCTACACCTTC

D gene: .
V gene: TRBV11-2
J gene: TRBJ1-2
clone size: few
CDR3 protein: CASSLDQGRDGYTF
CDR3 DNA: TGTGCCAGCAGCTTAGATCAGGGGCGAGATGGCTACACCTTC

D gene: .
V gene: TRBV6-1
J gene: TRBJ1-1
clone size: many
CDR3 protein: CASRFPVRALTEAFF
CDR3 DNA: TGTGCCAGCAGATTCCCGGTTCGGGCCTTGACTGAAGCTTTCTTT

D gene: .
V gene: TRBV28
J gene: TRBJ1-5
clone size: .
CDR3 protein: CASSLQRLGRYQPQHF
CDR3 DNA: TGTGCCAGCAGTTTACAACGGTTGGGGAGGTACCAGCCCCAGCATTTT

D gene: .
V gene: TRBV28
J gene: TRBJ1-5
clone size: many
CDR3 protein: CASSLTGRGNQPQHF
CDR3 DNA: TGTGCCAGCAGTTTGACAGGACGAGGCAATCAGCCCCAGCATTTT

D gene: .
V gene: TRBV20-1
J gene: TRBJ1-1
clone size: few
CDR3 protein: CSARIPPGDTEAFF
CDR3 DNA: TGCAGTGCTAGAATCCCCCCTGGGGACACTGAAGCTTTCTTT

D gene: .
V gene: TRBV7-2
J gene: TRBJ1-2
clone size: .
CDR3 protein: CASSLAYQAHGYTF
CDR3 DNA: TGTGCCAGCAGCTTAGCTTACCAGGCACATGGCTACACCTTC

D gene: TRBD1
V gene: TRBV30
J gene: TRBJ1-6
clone size: few
CDR3 protein: CAWSVPATGAPYSPLHF
CDR3 DNA: TGTGCCTGGAGTGTACCTGCGACAGGGGCTCCCTATTCACCCCTCCACTTT

D gene: .
V gene: TRBV10-3
J gene: TRBJ2-7
clone size: .
CDR3 protein: CAISESGDTSYEQYF
CDR3 DNA: TGTGCCATCAGTGAGTCGGGGGACACGTCCTACGAGCAGTACTTC

D gene: .
V gene: TRBV28
J gene: TRBJ1-6
clone size: few
CDR3 protein: CATRDANSPLHF
CDR3 DNA: TGTGCCACAAGGGATGCCAATTCACCCCTCCACTTT

D gene: .
V gene: TRBV10-3
J gene: TRBJ1-2
clone size: many
CDR3 protein: CAISESISSGYGYTF
CDR3 DNA: TGTGCCATCAGTGAGTCGATTAGCTCTGGCTATGGCTACACCTTC

D gene: .
V gene: TRBV13
J gene: TRBJ2-2
clone size: .
CDR3 protein: CASSFFGLTGELFF
CDR3 DNA: TGTGCCAGCAGCTTTTTTGGGCTTACCGGGGAGCTGTTTTTT

D gene: .
V gene: TRBV6-2/TRBV6-3
J gene: TRBJ1-3
clone size: many
CDR3 protein: CASSLQQGPLHDSGNTIYF
CDR3 DNA: TGTGCCAGCAGTCTTCAACAGGGCCCCCTCCATGACTCTGGAAACACCATATATTTT

D gene: .
V gene: TRBV24-1
J gene: TRBJ1-2
clone size: .
CDR3 protein: CATSDLGYDYTF
CDR3 DNA: TGTGCCACCAGTGATTTGGGCTATGACTACACCTTC

D gene: .
V gene: TRBV27
J gene: TRBJ1-1
clone size: many
CDR3 protein: CASSFGRPAEAFF
CDR3 DNA: TGTGCCAGCAGTTTCGGCAGGCCGGCTGAAGCTTTCTTT

D gene: TRBD2
V gene: TRBV20-1
J gene: TRBJ2-2
clone size: .
CDR3 protein: CSASRGRLAGGPSTGELFF
CDR3 DNA: TGCAGTGCTTCCCGAGGTAGACTAGCGGGGGGGCCGAGCACCGGGGAGCTGTTTTTT

D gene: .
V gene: TRBV9
J gene: TRBJ1-2
clone size: many
CDR3 protein: CASSVDGTQRYGYTF
CDR3 DNA: TGTGCCAGCAGCGTAGACGGGACGCAGAGGTATGGCTACACCTTC

D gene: .
V gene: TRBV6-2/TRBV6-3
J gene: TRBJ1-1
clone size: many
CDR3 protein: CASSPGRRATEAFF
CDR3 DNA: TGTGCCAGCAGTCCGGGACGGCGGGCCACTGAAGCTTTCTTT

D gene: .
V gene: TRBV2
J gene: TRBJ1-2
clone size: .
CDR3 protein: CASMGDNYGYTF
CDR3 DNA: TGTGCCAGCATGGGAGACAACTATGGCTACACCTTC

D gene: TRBD2
V gene: TRBV20-1
J gene: TRBJ2-7
clone size: .
CDR3 protein: CSAQDSGGPYEQYF
CDR3 DNA: TGCAGTGCCCAGGATAGCGGGGGACCCTACGAGCAGTACTTC

D gene: .
V gene: TRBV11-2
J gene: TRBJ2-7
clone size: .
CDR3 protein: CASTPSLWYEQYF
CDR3 DNA: TGTGCCAGCACCCCGAGCTTGTGGTACGAGCAGTACTTC

D gene: TRBD2
V gene: TRBV29-1
J gene: TRBJ2-7
clone size: .
CDR3 protein: CSVHSGGALEQYF
CDR3 DNA: TGCAGCGTTCATAGCGGGGGGGCTCTCGAGCAGTACTTC

D gene: .
V gene: TRBV28
J gene: TRBJ2-7
clone size: .
CDR3 protein: CASSLMTGYYEQYF
CDR3 DNA: TGTGCCAGCAGCTTAATGACAGGCTACTACGAGCAGTACTTC

D gene: TRBD1
V gene: TRBV5-1
J gene: TRBJ1-1
clone size: many
CDR3 protein: CASRGQGQDTEAFF
CDR3 DNA: TGCGCCAGCAGAGGACAGGGTCAGGACACTGAAGCTTTCTTT